This T cell receptor (beta chain) emerged from a study of glioma-infiltrating T cells after dendritic cell vaccination. Germline CDR1 MNHNS, CDR2 SASEGT. Trimming took 6 bases from V and 6 from J; bases not matched to a gene: 2. This CDR3 comprises 13 residues. Study-wide findings and caveats: Patients with more pretreatment TILs had longer time to progression and survival. TCR clonality showed no direct relationship with survival.

TCRdb's copy holds only in-frame clones and misses some; the assay was immunoSEQ multiplex PCR. Of some 90,000 clones in the sample, around four fifths were seen once. Documented time point: after dendritic cell vaccination, including at tumor progression/relapse. On this clone itself: Its antigen is still unknown.

The genes are TRBV6-1 and TRBJ2-7, with 13 positions matching TRBD2. The sample here was blood, taken after dendritic cell vaccination. The source of this sequence is a human donor with glioblastoma. The DNA of the CDR3 is TGTGCCAGCAGCCGACTAGCGGGAGGCGAGCAGTACGTC. Its protein product is CASSRLAGGEQYV.